A selection of T cell receptor beta chains follows, all from one sample in a study of cytomegalovirus exposure and HLA in healthy donors. Profiled with immunoSEQ multiplex PCR; TCRdb holds only in-frame clones, not every one. Here the sample spans over 150,000 clones, roughly 79% being singletons. The sample consisted of PBMCs. These receptors all stem from a male donor in good health and CMV-seronegative. CDR3s include the opening cysteine and the closing phenylalanine or tryptophan. Fields, in order: D gene, clone size, J gene, V gene, CDR3 protein, CDR3 DNA. A D gene is named only where the DNA matches it firmly. The size of a clone is reported for some rows only, either as once, few or many, or as a class for expanded clones.

d_gene: TRBD2; abundance: NA; j_gene: TRBJ2-4; v_gene: TRBV6-6; CDR3aa: CASSIPGGLAKNIQYF; CDR3nt: TGTGCCAGCAGTATCCCGGGGGGACTAGCCAAAAACATTCAGTACTTC
d_gene: NA; abundance: once; j_gene: TRBJ2-1; v_gene: TRBV15; CDR3aa: CATSSSDTSYNEQFF; CDR3nt: TGTGCCACCAGCAGTTCGGACACCAGCTACAATGAGCAGTTCTTC
d_gene: NA; abundance: NA; j_gene: TRBJ2-7; v_gene: TRBV7-2; CDR3aa: CASSPSYEQYF; CDR3nt: TGTGCCAGCAGTCCATCCTACGAGCAGTACTTC
d_gene: TRBD2; abundance: NA; j_gene: TRBJ2-2; v_gene: TRBV5-1; CDR3aa: CASSSSSGSYTGELFF; CDR3nt: TGCGCCAGCAGCTCCTCTAGCGGCTCTTACACCGGGGAGCTGTTTTTT
d_gene: NA; abundance: once; j_gene: TRBJ1-4; v_gene: TRBV11-2; CDR3aa: CASSPRLGENEKLFF; CDR3nt: TGTGCCAGCAGCCCGCGTTTGGGCGAAAATGAAAAACTGTTTTTT
d_gene: NA; abundance: NA; j_gene: TRBJ1-1; v_gene: TRBV9; CDR3aa: CASSVSSKIRTEAFF; CDR3nt: TGTGCCAGCAGCGTGAGCTCGAAAATCCGGACTGAAGCTTTCTTT
d_gene: TRBD2; abundance: NA; j_gene: TRBJ2-5; v_gene: TRBV19; CDR3aa: CASSIGGGATETQYF; CDR3nt: TGTGCCAGTAGTATAGGCGGGGGGGCGACGGAGACCCAGTACTTC
d_gene: TRBD1; abundance: NA; j_gene: TRBJ1-2; v_gene: TRBV7-3; CDR3aa: CASSRGGQGSYGYTF; CDR3nt: TGTGCCAGCAGCCGGGGGGGACAGGGAAGCTATGGCTACACCTTC
d_gene: NA; abundance: NA; j_gene: TRBJ1-2; v_gene: TRBV6-6; CDR3aa: CASSQQVTYGYTF; CDR3nt: TGTGCCAGCAGTCAACAGGTTACCTATGGCTACACCTTC
d_gene: NA; abundance: NA; j_gene: TRBJ2-2; v_gene: TRBV11-2; CDR3aa: CASSLVVTAYTGELFF; CDR3nt: TGTGCCAGCAGCTTAGTAGTGACAGCTTACACCGGGGAGCTGTTTTTT
d_gene: TRBD2; abundance: many; j_gene: TRBJ2-5; v_gene: TRBV6-1; CDR3aa: CASSELAGGQETQYF; CDR3nt: TGTGCCAGCAGTGAACTAGCGGGGGGGCAAGAGACCCAGTACTTC
d_gene: NA; abundance: NA; j_gene: TRBJ1-2; v_gene: TRBV5-5; CDR3aa: CASSRELARRGGYTF; CDR3nt: TGTGCCAGCAGCCGTGAACTGGCTCGACGCGGGGGCTACACCTTC
d_gene: NA; abundance: NA; j_gene: TRBJ2-7; v_gene: TRBV25-1; CDR3aa: CASSVPGHPYEQYF; CDR3nt: TGTGCCAGCAGTGTCCCGGGACACCCCTACGAGCAGTACTTC
d_gene: NA; abundance: few; j_gene: TRBJ1-3; v_gene: TRBV5-8; CDR3aa: CASSLGDYSGNTIYF; CDR3nt: TGTGCCAGCAGCTTGGGAGATTACTCTGGAAACACCATATATTTT
d_gene: TRBD2; abundance: NA; j_gene: TRBJ2-1; v_gene: TRBV11-2; CDR3aa: CASSYPRLAGSSYNEQFF; CDR3nt: TGTGCCAGCAGCTATCCCCGACTAGCGGGTTCCTCCTACAATGAGCAGTTCTTC
d_gene: TRBD1; abundance: NA; j_gene: TRBJ1-5; v_gene: TRBV6-5; CDR3aa: CASSLNIQGNQPQHF; CDR3nt: TGTGCCAGCAGTCTAAACATACAGGGGAATCAGCCCCAGCATTTT
d_gene: NA; abundance: NA; j_gene: TRBJ1-5; v_gene: TRBV9; CDR3aa: CASSASGDQPQHF; CDR3nt: TGTGCCAGCAGCGCGTCGGGGGATCAGCCCCAGCATTTT
d_gene: NA; abundance: NA; j_gene: TRBJ1-3; v_gene: TRBV28; CDR3aa: CASRAHSGNTIYF; CDR3nt: TGTGCCAGCAGGGCCCACTCTGGAAACACCATATATTTT
d_gene: NA; abundance: NA; j_gene: TRBJ1-5; v_gene: TRBV30; CDR3aa: CAWSQTVTNQPQHF; CDR3nt: TGTGCCTGGAGCCAGACAGTGACAAATCAGCCCCAGCATTTT
d_gene: TRBD2; abundance: NA; j_gene: TRBJ2-1; v_gene: TRBV28; CDR3aa: CASSLSTSGGYNEQFF; CDR3nt: TGTGCCAGCAGTTTATCAACTAGCGGAGGGTACAATGAGCAGTTCTTC
d_gene: TRBD1; abundance: once; j_gene: TRBJ2-7; v_gene: TRBV28; CDR3aa: CASSTARGLYEQYF; CDR3nt: TGTGCCAGCAGTACCGCCAGGGGGCTCTACGAGCAGTACTTC
d_gene: TRBD2; abundance: NA; j_gene: TRBJ2-3; v_gene: TRBV30; CDR3aa: CAWSSPGLERDTQYF; CDR3nt: TGTGCCTGGAGTTCACCGGGACTAGAACGAGACACGCAGTATTTT
d_gene: NA; abundance: NA; j_gene: TRBJ1-5; v_gene: TRBV7-9; CDR3aa: CASSLSNQPQHF; CDR3nt: TGTGCCAGCAGTCTTAGCAATCAGCCCCAGCATTTT
d_gene: NA; abundance: NA; j_gene: TRBJ1-5; v_gene: TRBV28; CDR3aa: CASSETAFQHF; CDR3nt: TGTGCCAGCAGTGAGACAGCGTTCCAGCATTTT
d_gene: TRBD2; abundance: NA; j_gene: TRBJ2-1; v_gene: TRBV28; CDR3aa: CASSLLAGAYNEQFF; CDR3nt: TGTGCCAGCAGTCTACTAGCGGGAGCCTACAATGAGCAGTTCTTC
d_gene: NA; abundance: NA; j_gene: TRBJ2-3; v_gene: TRBV2; CDR3aa: CASSERPDTQYF; CDR3nt: TGTGCCAGCAGTGAGAGGCCAGATACGCAGTATTTT
d_gene: NA; abundance: NA; j_gene: TRBJ1-5; v_gene: TRBV4-1; CDR3aa: CASSQVPHGDQPQHF; CDR3nt: TGCGCCAGCAGCCAAGTACCTCACGGAGATCAGCCCCAGCATTTT
d_gene: NA; abundance: NA; j_gene: TRBJ2-7; v_gene: TRBV5-1; CDR3aa: CASSLEGQQSSYEQYF; CDR3nt: TGCGCCAGCAGCTTGGAAGGACAACAGAGCTCCTACGAGCAGTACTTC
d_gene: NA; abundance: NA; j_gene: TRBJ2-5; v_gene: TRBV5-1; CDR3aa: CASSLAVGGQETQYF; CDR3nt: TGCGCCAGCAGCTTGGCGGTTGGGGGGCAAGAGACCCAGTACTTC
d_gene: NA; abundance: NA; j_gene: TRBJ1-2; v_gene: TRBV9; CDR3aa: CASSTTRRDYGYTF; CDR3nt: TGTGCCAGCAGCACAACCCGCCGAGACTACGGCTACACCTTC
d_gene: NA; abundance: few; j_gene: TRBJ1-1; v_gene: TRBV6-5; CDR3aa: CASTQAGDGEAFF; CDR3nt: TGTGCCAGCACCCAGGCAGGGGATGGTGAAGCTTTCTTT
d_gene: NA; abundance: NA; j_gene: TRBJ2-1; v_gene: TRBV12-5; CDR3aa: CASAAVAEQFF; CDR3nt: TGTGCTAGTGCCGCGGTGGCTGAGCAGTTCTTC
d_gene: TRBD1; abundance: NA; j_gene: TRBJ1-5; v_gene: TRBV28; CDR3aa: CASHPEQGAIRDQPQHF; CDR3nt: TGTGCCAGTCACCCCGAGCAGGGGGCTATCAGGGATCAGCCCCAGCATTTT
d_gene: TRBD1; abundance: NA; j_gene: TRBJ1-2; v_gene: TRBV28; CDR3aa: CASSLAGQSYRYGYTF; CDR3nt: TGTGCCAGCAGTTTAGCGGGACAGAGTTATAGATATGGCTACACCTTC
d_gene: NA; abundance: once; j_gene: TRBJ2-3; v_gene: TRBV28; CDR3aa: CASRTGAGGTDTQYF; CDR3nt: TGTGCCAGCAGAACTGGAGCCGGCGGCACAGATACGCAGTATTTT
d_gene: NA; abundance: NA; j_gene: TRBJ1-2; v_gene: TRBV4-1; CDR3aa: CASSQTGLLGGYTF; CDR3nt: TGCGCCAGCAGCCAGACAGGACTCTTAGGTGGCTACACCTTC
d_gene: TRBD2; abundance: NA; j_gene: TRBJ2-1; v_gene: TRBV7-3; CDR3aa: CASSLTSGTYNEQFF; CDR3nt: TGTGCCAGCAGCTTGACTAGCGGTACCTACAATGAGCAGTTCTTC
d_gene: NA; abundance: NA; j_gene: TRBJ1-6; v_gene: TRBV7-2; CDR3aa: CASSLNGSPLHF; CDR3nt: TGTGCCAGCAGCTTAAACGGTTCACCCCTCCACTTT
d_gene: TRBD2; abundance: NA; j_gene: TRBJ2-1; v_gene: TRBV7-9; CDR3aa: CASSPSGGLYNEQFF; CDR3nt: TGTGCCAGCAGTCCCAGCGGGGGACTGTACAATGAGCAGTTCTTC
d_gene: TRBD1; abundance: NA; j_gene: TRBJ1-6; v_gene: TRBV27; CDR3aa: CASSFTSGTEGSSYNSPLHF; CDR3nt: TGTGCCAGCAGTTTCACCTCCGGGACAGAGGGTAGCTCCTATAATTCACCCCTCCACTTT
d_gene: TRBD1; abundance: NA; j_gene: TRBJ2-7; v_gene: TRBV6-5; CDR3aa: CASSLDRDYEQYF; CDR3nt: TGTGCCAGCAGCCTCGACAGGGACTACGAGCAGTACTTC
d_gene: TRBD1; abundance: NA; j_gene: TRBJ1-4; v_gene: TRBV28; CDR3aa: CASSTGGEEKLFF; CDR3nt: TGTGCCAGCAGTACAGGGGGCGAAGAAAAACTGTTTTTT
d_gene: NA; abundance: NA; j_gene: TRBJ2-1; v_gene: TRBV5-4; CDR3aa: CASSWRDRSSYNEQFF; CDR3nt: TGTGCCAGCAGCTGGAGGGACCGGAGCTCCTACAATGAGCAGTTCTTC
d_gene: TRBD1; abundance: NA; j_gene: TRBJ2-5; v_gene: TRBV27; CDR3aa: CASSTITGVETQYF; CDR3nt: TGTGCCAGCAGTACCATAACAGGGGTGGAGACCCAGTACTTC
d_gene: TRBD1; abundance: NA; j_gene: TRBJ2-1; v_gene: TRBV6-1; CDR3aa: CATMTGGLYNEQFF; CDR3nt: TGTGCCACCATGACAGGGGGCCTTTACAATGAGCAGTTCTTC
d_gene: NA; abundance: NA; j_gene: TRBJ1-2; v_gene: TRBV19; CDR3aa: CASYDITRNNYGYTF; CDR3nt: TGTGCCAGTTACGACATCACACGGAACAACTATGGCTACACCTTC
d_gene: NA; abundance: NA; j_gene: TRBJ1-5; v_gene: TRBV6-5; CDR3aa: CASTQGLNQPQHF; CDR3nt: TGTGCCAGCACCCAGGGTCTGAATCAGCCCCAGCATTTT